The next 4 T cell receptor beta chains were all read from a single sample in a study of T cells in Graves' hyperthyroidism and ophthalmopathy. RNA transcripts served as the template for amplifying TCR beta CDR3 regions. HTBI primers were employed in a first-round RT-PCR of the TCR CDR3. MiXCR was run by TCRdb on the multiplex PCR reads, yielding one entry per CDR3 protein. The repertoire holds 690,000 or so distinct CDR3 sequences, with about 19% as singletons. Sequenced sample: blood. All receptors come from a woman between 45 and 60 years old with Graves' hyperthyroidism that later progressed to Graves' ophthalmopathy.

In its sample, this clonotype was seen a few times. The chain recombines TRBV9 with TRBJ1-4; no definite D call. V dropped 3 bases and J dropped 7 bases, with 16 bases sitting between them. This CDR3 has 15 amino acids. CDR1 is SGDLS, CDR2 YYNGEE, per germline. The CDR3 DNA sequence: TGTGCCAGCAGCGCCGGGTACCCCGATGGTGAAAAACTGTTTTTT. Residues: CASSAGYPDGEKLFF.

This clonotype has at least ten counts. This chain connects TRBV3-1 to TRBJ1-1; possible D gene TRBD1, 5 bases. Looked up from germline, CDR1 is LGHDT and CDR2 is YNNKEL (reference sequence). Between the trimmed V and J ends, which lost 4 bases and 4 bases, there was a span of 13 bases. CDR3 length equals 14 residues. The CDR3 nucleotides read TGTGCCAGCAGCCCTTCGGGACGTGCCACTGAAGCTTTCTTT. Protein: CASSPSGRATEAFF.

This clonotype appeared many times. This rearrangement joins TRBV7-3 to TRBJ2-1; D ambiguous. Looked up from germline, CDR1 is SGHTA and CDR2 is FQGTGA. Trimming cost V 3 bases and J 5 bases, with 11 bases left between them. This CDR3 comprises 14 residues. The CDR3, as DNA: TGTGCCAGCAGCTTGTGGTTTACAAACAATGAGCAGTTCTTC. Translated, it gives CASSLWFTNNEQFF.

This clonotype was seen at least ten times. V and J are TRBV30 and TRBJ2-7; tentatively, D is TRBD1 (5 bases). The CDR3 totals 14 residues. Germline CDR1 GTSNPN, CDR2 SVGIG (reference sequence). The V gene lost 2 bases and the J gene lost 3 bases, with 14 bases spanning the gap. The CDR3 region has the DNA TGTGCCTGGAGTTGGGCAGGGCGTAGCTACGAGCAGTACTTC. Protein: CAWSWAGRSYEQYF.